A single sample gave rise to the 27 T cell receptor beta chains below, sequenced in a study of T cell repertoires in cytomegalovirus infection. One entry per CDR3 protein, called by TCRdb with MiXCR from the reads. This table has about 310,000 distinct CDR3 sequences, roughly 25% appearing once. Their antigen targets remain unknown. Sequencing used cultured PBMCs, obtained from culture after CMV antigen stimulation. These receptors all come from a human donor in good health (CMV status not recorded). Some clones in this sample may be carry-over from other donors' samples.

This clonotype was recorded a few times. V gene TRBV19 combines with J gene TRBJ1-1; TRBD1 aligns across 10 bases. V was clipped by 5 bases and J by 5 bases; unmatched bases: 2. The CDR3 extends over 13 amino acids. CDR1 and CDR2 from the germline V gene are LNHDA and SQIVND (reference sequence). The CDR3 sequence: CASSWGQGTEAFF. The CDR3 region has the DNA TGTGCCAGTAGTTGGGGACAGGGGACTGAAGCTTTCTTT.

The rearrangement links TRBV29-1 to TRBJ1-1; 7 bases map to TRBD1. The CDR3 covers 11 residues. Germline V gene sequence: CDR1 SQVTM, CDR2 ANQGSEA. With V trimmed by 6 bases and J by 7 bases, 5 bases remained unmatched. The CDR3 DNA follows: TGCAGCGTGAGACAGGGTCGTGAAGCTTTCTTT. This codes for CSVRQGREAFF.

This clonotype was detected a few times. The CDR3 nucleotides are TGTGCCAGCACCCCCGTCGGTGGTACTGGGGCCAACGTCCTGACTTTC. Translating it yields CASTPVGGTGANVLTF. The chain is built from TRBV6-2 or TRBV6-3 and TRBJ2-6; no clear D gene. V shed 7 bases and J shed 2 bases, with 15 bases lying between them. The length of the CDR3 is 16 residues. Germline CDR1 is MNHEY and CDR2 is SVGEGT.

This clonotype showed up just a few times. This chain joins TRBV4-1 and TRBJ1-2; 7 bases agree with TRBD1. The CDR3 contains 14 residues. The germline CDR1 and CDR2 sequences are MGHRA and YSYEKL. V lost 3 bases, J lost 2 bases, and 3 bases stayed unmatched. The CDR3 protein is CASSQETGNYGYTF. For the CDR3, the DNA is TGCGCCAGCAGCCAGGAGACAGGGAACTATGGCTACACCTTC.

This chain uses TRBV5-1 with TRBJ1-1, with D possibly TRBD1 on 6 matching bases. The CDR3 has 14 amino acids. Trimming left V 1 base short and J 6 bases short, with 13 bases between. The germline V gene encodes CDR1 SGHRS and CDR2 YFSETQ. In DNA form, the CDR3 reads TGCGCCAGCAGCTTGAGGCAGGACAGCGCTGAAGCTTTCTTT. Translated: CASSLRQDSAEAFF. Full variable domain (rest looked up from reference TRBV5-1 and TRBJ1-1): KAGVTQTPRYLIKTRGQQVTLSCSPISGHRSVSWYQQTPGQGLQFLFEYFSETQRNKGNFPGRFSGRQFSNSRSEMNVSTLELGDSALYLCASSLRQDSAEAFFGQGTRLTVV.

At least ten counts were recorded for this clonotype. J is TRBJ1-2 and V is TRBV7-2; no reliable D call. The CDR3 runs 13 residues. Germline V gives CDR1 SGHTA, CDR2 FQGNSA. V was trimmed by 5 bases and J by 4 bases, leaving 11 bases between them. The CDR3: CASSTLGLYGYTF. In nucleotides, the CDR3 is TGTGCCAGCAGCACATTGGGTCTCTATGGCTACACCTTC.

This clonotype has ten or more counts. The chain carries TRBV10-3 and TRBJ2-5; D is uncertain. Trimming took off 2 bases at V and 3 bases at J, with 7 bases between the two ends. From germline, CDR1 is ENHRY and CDR2 SYGVKD. The CDR3 consists of 13 residues. DNA of the CDR3: TGTGCCATCAGTGAGAGGAACGAAGAGACCCAGTACTTC. Its translation: CAISERNEETQYF.

This clonotype has a handful of counts. The chain combines TRBV7-6 with TRBJ1-4; 8 positions match TRBD1. Germline lookup yields CDR1 SGHVS and CDR2 FNYEAQ. V shed 2 bases and J 6 bases; nucleotides not matched to a gene: 11. The CDR3 length is 17 residues. This CDR3 reads CASSLTQGEIQYEKLFF. In nucleotides, the CDR3 is TGTGCCAGCAGCTTAACACAGGGGGAGATTCAATATGAAAAACTGTTTTTT.

This clonotype was recorded a few times. This sequence joins TRBV5-4 and TRBJ2-1, with 7 bases that match TRBD2. The length of the CDR3 is 13 residues. Unmatched junction bases numbered 2, after V lost 2 bases and J lost 6 bases. Germline-derived CDR1 and CDR2 are SGHNT and YYREEE (reference sequence). The CDR3: CASSFRGSNEQFF. Here the CDR3 DNA reads TGTGCCAGCAGCTTTCGCGGGAGCAATGAGCAGTTCTTC.

This clonotype showed up just a few times. The J gene is TRBJ1-1, the V gene TRBV7-2; D perhaps matches TRBD1 (6 bases). This CDR3 contains 14 residues. The germline V gene has CDR1 SGHTA and CDR2 FQGNSA. Trimming shortened V by 5 bases and J by 5 bases, and 15 bases separated the two germline ends. CDR3 sequence: CASSVGGVLTEAFF. CDR3 DNA: TGTGCCAGCAGCGTAGGGGGGGTTTTAACTGAAGCTTTCTTT.

The V and J genes are TRBV7-2 and TRBJ1-2; D remains ambiguous. Germline lookup yields CDR1 SGHTA and CDR2 FQGNSA. This CDR3 region has 12 residues. Trimming took off 0 bases at V and 8 bases at J, with 7 bases between the two ends. CDR3: CASSLAPGGYTF. The CDR3 nucleotides are TGTGCCAGCAGCTTAGCCCCGGGCGGCTACACCTTC.

This clonotype occurred many times. The V gene is TRBV7-2, the J gene TRBJ1-5; 7 bases are a match to TRBD1. Germline V gene sequence: CDR1 SGHTA, CDR2 FQGNSA. This CDR3 has 15 amino acids. V shed 6 bases and J 1 base; nucleotides not matched to a gene: 6. The CDR3 coding sequence is TGTGCCAGCAGTCGACAGGGTCTAAGCAATCAGCCCCAGCATTTT. Translating gives CASSRQGLSNQPQHF.

This clonotype has more than one count but fewer than ten. The rearrangement links TRBV6-5 to TRBJ2-1, with D possibly matching TRBD2 (6 bases). V was cut by 2 bases and J by 1 base, with 9 bases left in between. Germline-derived CDR1 and CDR2 are MNHEY and SVGAGI. CDR3 length: 15 amino acids. Here the CDR3 DNA reads TGTGCCAGCAGTTACGTTCGGGAGTCCTACAATGAGCAGTTCTTC. Encoded protein: CASSYVRESYNEQFF.

Only a few counts were recorded for this clonotype. The CDR3 DNA sequence: TGTGCCAGCAATACCCGGGACATGGAAGAGACCCAGTACTTC. Amino acid sequence: CASNTRDMEETQYF. The rearrangement joins TRBV6-2 or TRBV6-3 to TRBJ2-5; D perhaps matches TRBD1 (6 bases). V gave up 7 bases and J gave up 3 bases, with 15 bases separating them. In germline, CDR1 is MNHEY, CDR2 SVGEGT. CDR3 length equals 14 residues.

This clonotype was found a few times. This chain joins TRBV7-2 and TRBJ1-4; 7 bases map to TRBD1. The CDR3 loop spans 15 amino acids. Per germline, CDR1 SGHTA and CDR2 FQGNSA. Trimming removed 2 bases from V and 0 bases from J; junction bases left unmatched: 0. In DNA, the CDR3 is TGTGCCAGCAGCTTAACAGGGGCAACTAATGAAAAACTGTTTTTT. This gives the protein CASSLTGATNEKLFF.

The V call is TRBV7-2, the J call TRBJ2-7; 14 bases are shared with TRBD2. V lost 2 bases and J lost 6; bases outside the gene matches: 3. This CDR3 is 15 amino acids long. Germline CDR1 SGHTA, CDR2 FQGNSA. CDR3 region: CASSLQGTSGSEQYV. The CDR3 bases are TGTGCCAGCAGCTTACAGGGGACTAGCGGGAGCGAGCAGTACGTC.

This chain connects TRBV28 to TRBJ2-3; D call uncertain. The germline CDR1 and CDR2 sequences are MDHEN and SYDVKM. CDR3 size: 14 residues. V was pared by 2 bases and J by 1 base, with 7 bases between. The CDR3 is CASSLGFRTDTQYF. The CDR3 nucleotides read TGTGCCAGCAGTTTAGGGTTCCGCACAGATACGCAGTATTTT.

This clonotype showed up just a few times. The chain is built from TRBV2 and TRBJ2-1; D call uncertain. This CDR3 comprises 12 residues. Trimming removed 7 bases from V and 8 bases from J, with 12 bases in between. Germline V lookup: CDR1 SNHLY, CDR2 FYNNEI. As DNA, the CDR3 is TGTGCCAGCAATCTGAGTAGGGATGAGCAGTTCTTC. Its protein is CASNLSRDEQFF. Complete variable domain (other parts from reference TRBV2 and TRBJ2-1): EPEVTQTPSHQVTQMGQEVILRCVPISNHLYFYWYRQILGQKVEFLVSFYNNEISEKSEIFDDQFSVERPDGSNFTLKIRSTKLEDSAMYFCASNLSRDEQFFGPGTRLTVL.

This clonotype appeared a few times. This chain links TRBV18 with TRBJ2-3; TRBD2 matches at 7 bases. CDR1 is KGHSH and CDR2 is LQKENI in the germline V gene. V shed 4 bases and J 6 bases; nucleotides not matched to a gene: 10. There are 15 residues in the CDR3. The CDR3 coding sequence is TGTGCCAGCTCACGAGCAGCGGGGTTTGGGGATACGCAGTATTTT. Amino acids: CASSRAAGFGDTQYF.

The chain uses TRBV29-1 and TRBJ2-7, with 8 bases that match TRBD1. Per the germline V gene, CDR1 is SQVTM and CDR2 is ANQGSEA. Trimming at V came to 0 bases and at J to 3 bases, leaving 7 bases not matched to a gene. The length of the CDR3 is 15 residues. The CDR3 DNA is TGCAGCGTTGAAGACCCCGGGACAGGACTCTACGAGCAGTACTTC. The encoded protein is CSVEDPGTGLYEQYF.

On this clonotype itself: Mismatch with germline at one junction end may stem from a read error. This chain joins TRBV7-6 and TRBJ2-1; D remains unclear. The CDR3 extends over 15 amino acids. In germline, CDR1 is SGHVS, CDR2 FNYEAQ. In DNA, the CDR3 is TGTGCCAGCAGCTTAGAAGGGCGTTCCTTCAATGAGCAGTTCTTC. Amino acid sequence: CASSLEGRSFNEQFF. Supplemented by reference TRBV7-6 and TRBJ2-1, the full variable domain reads GAGVSQSPRYKVTKRGQDVALRCDPISGHVSLYWYRQALGQGPEFLTYFNYEAQQDKSGLPNDRFSAERPEGSISTLTIQRTEQRDSAMYRCASSLEGRSFNEQFFGPGTRLTVL.

The J gene is TRBJ1-2, the V gene TRBV11-2; possibly TRBD1 for D (5 bases). Germline-derived CDR1 and CDR2 are SGHAT and FQNNGV. The CDR3 consists of 13 residues. Trimming removed 4 bases at V and 8 bases at J, with 14 bases between. This chain's CDR3 is CASSSMGGGGYTF. The CDR3 DNA reads TGTGCCAGCAGCTCGATGGGGGGTGGGGGCTACACCTTC.

This clonotype showed up just a few times. This chain joins TRBV6-6 and TRBJ2-7; a weak D match, TRBD2 (7 bases). Germline V gene sequence: CDR1 MNHNY, CDR2 SVGAGI (reference sequence). V was pared by 5 bases and J by 7 bases, with 15 bases between. The CDR3 has 13 amino acids. The CDR3 loop reads CASSPGGLREQYV. Here the CDR3 DNA reads TGTGCCAGCAGTCCGGGGGGCCTACGAGAGCAGTACGTC.

The rearrangement links TRBV25-1 to TRBJ2-3; D is perhaps TRBD1 or TRBD2 (5 bases each). This CDR3 is built from 11 residues. V lost 5 bases and J 10 bases, leaving 10 bases between the germline ends. CDR1 MGHDK and CDR2 SYGVNS come from the germline V gene. The CDR3 loop reads CASSFGGSQYF. Here the CDR3 DNA reads TGTGCCAGCAGTTTTGGGGGATCGCAGTATTTT. Looking up the rest from reference TRBV25-1 and TRBJ2-3 gives the full variable domain: EADIYQTPRYLVIGTGKKITLECSQTMGHDKMYWYQQDPGMELHLIHYSYGVNSTEKGDLSSESTVSRIRTEHFPLTLESARPSHTSQYLCASSFGGSQYFGPGTRLTVL.

The sample holds one count of this clonotype. V and J are TRBV19 and TRBJ2-1; no reliable D call. CDR1 LNHDA and CDR2 SQIVND come from the germline V gene (reference sequence). This CDR3 is built from 16 residues. V lost 2 bases and J lost 0, with 11 bases in between. The CDR3 DNA is TGTGCCAGTAGTATAAGGGCAGGTCTCTCCTACAATGAGCAGTTCTTC. Its translation is CASSIRAGLSYNEQFF.

This clonotype was observed many times. This chain connects TRBV7-8 to TRBJ1-5; 8 nucleotides match TRBD1. Unmatched junction bases numbered 18, after V lost 5 bases and J lost 3 bases. This CDR3 is built from 19 residues. From germline, CDR1 is SGHVS and CDR2 FQNEAQ. The CDR3 DNA is TGTGCCAGCAGCCCCACGAGACCCACAGGGGGAAGTAACAATCAGCCCCAGCATTTT. Translation gives CASSPTRPTGGSNNQPQHF.

In this sample, this clonotype turned up many times. The chain links TRBV4-2 to TRBJ2-3; 10 positions agree with TRBD2. Per the germline V gene, CDR1 is LGHNA and CDR2 is YNFKEQ. The CDR3 contains 18 residues. Germline trimming cut 0 bases from V and 0 bases from J; bases unmatched to any gene: 6. CDR3 coding DNA: TGTGCCAGCAGCCAAGATCAAGGACTAGCGGAAAGCACAGATACGCAGTATTTT. Translation: CASSQDQGLAESTDTQYF.